A single sample is the source of the 21 T cell receptor beta chains below, sequenced in a study of shared clonotypes between healthy human individuals. Some clones are missing from TCRdb's copy, which holds only in-frame ones; the method was immunoSEQ multiplex PCR. Here the sample spans 300,000 to 400,000 clones, roughly 84% being singletons. Sequencing used memory CD8+ T cells sorted from blood. Subset denoted: CD45RO+ cells pooled with CCR7-negative TemRA cells. The receptor source for this set is a young man in good health.

The V gene is TRBV15, the J gene TRBJ2-7, with 11 bases lining up with TRBD1. The CDR3 has 14 amino acids. In germline, CDR1 is LNHNV, CDR2 YYDKDF (reference sequence). J was trimmed by 7 bases and V by 4 bases; bases with no gene match: 6. The CDR3 region is CATSTDRGPEEQYF. The DNA for the CDR3 is TGTGCCACCAGCACGGACAGGGGGCCGGAAGAGCAGTACTTC.

This clone is a singleton in its sample. The same CDR3 is also encoded by other DNA sequences in this sample. This sequence joins TRBV9 and TRBJ2-7; 11 nucleotides agree with TRBD2. Germline CDR1 reads SGDLS; CDR2 reads YYNGEE. Trimming removed 2 bases from V and 2 bases from J; junction bases left unmatched: 3. There are 15 residues in the CDR3. CDR3 amino acids: CASSVGTSGTYEQYF. DNA for the CDR3: TGTGCCAGCAGCGTCGGGACTAGCGGTACCTACGAGCAGTACTTC.

This chain joins TRBV25-1 and TRBJ2-1; D not certain. Per the germline V gene, CDR1 is MGHDK and CDR2 is SYGVNS. Between the trimmed V and J ends, which lost 6 bases and 7 bases, there was a span of 22 bases. The CDR3 runs 16 residues. CDR3 protein: CASSPGRILKNNEQFF. In DNA form, the CDR3 reads TGTGCCAGCAGCCCAGGACGGATCCTTAAGAATAATGAGCAGTTCTTC. The whole variable domain, remainder taken from reference TRBV25-1 and TRBJ2-1, is EADIYQTPRYLVIGTGKKITLECSQTMGHDKMYWYQQDPGMELHLIHYSYGVNSTEKGDLSSESTVSRIRTEHFPLTLESARPSHTSQYLCASSPGRILKNNEQFFGPGTRLTVL.

The chain has TRBV27 and TRBJ2-1; 12 bases agree with TRBD1. The CDR3 is 15 amino acids. Trimming took 6 bases from V and 6 from J; bases not matched to a gene: 6. Looked up from germline, CDR1 is MNHEY and CDR2 is SMNVEV (reference sequence). This CDR3 reads CASRVGTGGSNEQFF. The CDR3 coding sequence is TGTGCCAGCAGAGTAGGGACAGGGGGCTCCAATGAGCAGTTCTTC.

The genes are TRBV30 and TRBJ2-6; D is tentatively TRBD1 or TRBD2 (5 bases each). Germline assignment: CDR1 GTSNPN and CDR2 SVGIG (reference sequence). The CDR3 extends over 15 amino acids. V was clipped by 1 base and J by 0 bases, with 7 bases between them. The CDR3 DNA reads as TGTGCCTGGAGTGAGGGGAGCTCTGGGGCCAACGTCCTGACTTTC. This gives the protein CAWSEGSSGANVLTF. The full variable domain, in which reference TRBV30 and TRBJ2-6 provide the parts outside the CDR3, is SQTIHQWPATLVQPVGSPLSLECTVEGTSNPNLYWYRQAAGRGLQLLFYSVGIGQISSEVPQNLSASRPQDRQFILSSKKLLLSDSGFYLCAWSEGSSGANVLTFGAGSRLTVL.

The DNA of the CDR3 is TGTGCCAGCAGTTTGGGACAGGGCGGAGCTGGCTACACCTTC. It specifies CASSLGQGGAGYTF. V is TRBV6-5 and J is TRBJ1-2; TRBD1 matches at 9 bases. The CDR3 is 14 amino acids. V was pared by 4 bases and J by 7 bases, with 7 bases of the junction left unmatched. Germline V gene sequence: CDR1 MNHEY, CDR2 SVGAGI.

This chain links TRBV4-1 with TRBJ2-3; the D is unclear. The CDR3 length is 14 residues. V lost 1 base to trimming and J lost 3 bases, with 8 bases between them. CDR1 is MGHRA and CDR2 is YSYEKL in the germline V gene. CDR3 region: CASSQGRGTDTQYF. CDR3 coding DNA: TGCGCCAGCAGCCAAGGTAGAGGTACAGATACGCAGTATTTT.

This clone was seen more than once but under ten times. The rearrangement links TRBV4-1 to TRBJ1-2, with no clear D. Trimming removed 1 base from V and 0 bases from J, with 12 bases in between. The germline V gene encodes CDR1 MGHRA and CDR2 YSYEKL. This CDR3 comprises 16 residues. The CDR3 coding sequence is TGCGCCAGCAGCCAAGTAGCGGCAGCTTCTAACTATGGCTACACCTTC. Amino acids: CASSQVAAASNYGYTF.

The CDR3 sequence is CASSLGQLAKNIQYF. For the CDR3, the DNA is TGTGCCAGCAGCTTAGGACAGCTGGCCAAAAACATTCAGTACTTC. The chain recombines TRBV11-2 with TRBJ2-4; D is perhaps TRBD1 (5 bases). The CDR3 spans 15 residues. Germline V gives CDR1 SGHAT, CDR2 FQNNGV. Trimming removed 1 base from V and 1 base from J, with 8 bases in between. Full variable domain (outside the CDR3, taken from reference TRBV11-2 and TRBJ2-4): EAGVAQSPRYKIIEKRQSVAFWCNPISGHATLYWYQQILGQGPKLLIQFQNNGVVDDSQLPKDRFSAERLKGVDSTLKIQPAKLEDSAVYLCASSLGQLAKNIQYFGAGTRLSVL.

This clone has only one observation. V gene TRBV27 combines with J gene TRBJ1-6; D perhaps matches TRBD1 (5 bases). V was clipped by 5 bases and J by 7 bases, with 15 bases between them. Looked up from germline, CDR1 is MNHEY and CDR2 is SMNVEV (reference sequence). The CDR3 contains 15 residues. The CDR3 spells CASSPSTGFNSPLHF. CDR3 in DNA: TGTGCCAGCAGTCCCTCTACAGGATTCAATTCACCCCTCCACTTT.

This chain links TRBV7-6 with TRBJ2-7; a weak D match, TRBD1 (5 bases). The CDR3 runs 13 residues. CDR1 is SGHVS, CDR2 FNYEAQ, per germline. Trimming shortened V by 2 bases and J by 2 bases, and 7 bases separated the two germline ends. The DNA of the CDR3 is TGTGCCAGCAGCTTACAGGGCACCTACGAGCAGTACTTC. The encoded protein is CASSLQGTYEQYF.

The V gene is TRBV18, the J gene TRBJ1-1; weak D call: TRBD1 (5 bases). Germline CDR1 KGHSH, CDR2 LQKENI. This CDR3 has 14 residues. The ends were cut back, 8 bases at V and 0 bases at J, with 13 bases in the middle. DNA for the CDR3: TGTGCCAGCCTCTTTTGGGGGATGAACACTGAAGCTTTCTTT. It translates to CASLFWGMNTEAFF. The whole variable domain, remainder taken from reference TRBV18 and TRBJ1-1, is NAGVMQNPRHLVRRRGQEARLRCSPMKGHSHVYWYRQLPEEGLKFMVYLQKENIIDESGMPKERFSAEFPKEGPSILRIQQVVRGDSAAYFCASLFWGMNTEAFFGQGTRLTVV.

A word on this clone: Additional DNA sequences in this sample encode the identical CDR3. V and J are TRBV10-3 and TRBJ1-1; D is unclear. Germline CDR1 and CDR2: ENHRY and SYGVKD. V was pared by 6 bases and J by 0 bases, with 11 bases between. The CDR3 runs to 14 residues. The CDR3 bases are TGTGCCATCAGCGACCCAGGCGTGAACACTGAAGCTTTCTTT. Protein sequence: CAISDPGVNTEAFF.

This clone turned up a few times. The chain has TRBV13 and TRBJ2-5, with a tentative D call TRBD2 (6 bases). Germline-derived CDR1 and CDR2 are PRHDT and FYEKMQ (reference sequence). V lost 0 bases and J lost 4, with 15 bases in between. The CDR3 totals 16 residues. The CDR3 is CASSLGGAGYLETQYF. For the CDR3, the DNA is TGTGCCAGCAGCTTAGGTGGGGCGGGATATCTAGAGACCCAGTACTTC.

In the case of this clone: This sample includes further DNA sequences coding for the same CDR3. The chain recombines TRBV7-9 with TRBJ2-7; D is uncertain. Looked up from germline, CDR1 is SEHNR and CDR2 is FQNEAQ (reference sequence). Trimming took off 1 base at V and 7 bases at J, with 8 bases between the two ends. The CDR3 length is 12 residues. The CDR3 sequence: CASSLEGWEQYF. Written as DNA, the CDR3 is TGTGCCAGCAGCTTAGAAGGGTGGGAGCAGTACTTC.

The CDR3 sequence is CASSLGTGSEAFF. The DNA of the CDR3 is TGCGCCAGCAGCCTCGGGACAGGGTCTGAAGCTTTCTTT. V and J are TRBV4-1 and TRBJ1-1, with 9 bases that match TRBD1. The CDR3 loop spans 13 amino acids. Per germline, CDR1 MGHRA and CDR2 YSYEKL. Trimming at V came to 4 bases and at J to 6 bases, leaving 3 bases not matched to a gene.

The gene calls are TRBV6-5 and TRBJ2-5, with 12 bases fitting TRBD2. Trimming removed 6 bases from V and 2 bases from J; junction bases left unmatched: 4. The CDR3 runs 15 residues. Germline CDR1 is MNHEY and CDR2 is SVGAGI. The CDR3 DNA sequence: TGTGCCAGCAGAGCGACTAGCGGGGGTCAAGAGACCCAGTACTTC. Protein sequence: CASRATSGGQETQYF.

This sequence joins TRBV5-6 and TRBJ1-5; D remains ambiguous. Germline-derived CDR1 and CDR2 are SGHDT and YYEEEE. V was cut by 2 bases and J by 1 base, with 7 bases left in between. The CDR3 is made up of 14 amino acids. CDR3 protein: CASSLQTSNQPQHF. CDR3 bases: TGTGCCAGCAGCTTACAAACAAGCAATCAGCCCCAGCATTTT.

This clone was detected only once. J is TRBJ1-1 and V is TRBV27; 7 bases are shared with TRBD1. Germline-derived CDR1 and CDR2 are MNHEY and SMNVEV (reference sequence). After removal of 3 bases from V and 6 bases from J, the junction contained 7 bases not matched to a gene. CDR3 size: 14 residues. The CDR3 DNA sequence: TGTGCCAGCAGTTTTGCAGGGGGAAATTCTGAAGCTTTCTTT. Translated: CASSFAGGNSEAFF.

The genes are TRBV27 and TRBJ2-3; D possibly matches TRBD1 or TRBD2 (5 bases each). Germline CDR1 MNHEY, CDR2 SMNVEV (reference sequence). V lost 0 bases, J lost 5 bases, and 15 bases lay in between. There are 16 residues in the CDR3. The CDR3 DNA reads TGTGCCAGCAGTTTATCGACGGGCCCGAGGGGAGATACGCAGTATTTT. It encodes CASSLSTGPRGDTQYF.

The rearrangement uses TRBV5-1 and TRBJ1-1; unclear D gene. Trimming removed 0 bases from V and 7 bases from J, with 7 bases in between. CDR1 and CDR2 (germline): SGHRS, YFSETQ. CDR3 size: 12 residues. Written as DNA, the CDR3 is TGCGCCAGCAGCTTGGGGCTCAATGAAGCTTTCTTT. Its translation is CASSLGLNEAFF.